This TCR beta chain was retrieved from a study of tumor and adjacent non-tumor tissue in lung cancer. On the study more broadly: Samples averaged roughly 4 million productive TCRbeta reads each.

A remark on this clonotype: No antigen is known for it. A single base separates this from a much larger clone, so it may be a read error. Without the conserved terminal phenylalanine or tryptophan, this CDR3 likely stems from a read error.

TCRbeta libraries were built with three rounds of nested PCR, modified from ARM-PCR. TCRdb analysed the multiplex PCR reads with MiXCR anew, one entry per CDR3 protein. This table has approximately 77,000 distinct CDR3 sequences, more than 80% appearing once. With 5 bases removed from V and 5 bases from J, the gap between germline ends came to 15 bases. CDR1 SGHNT and CDR2 YYREEE come from the germline V gene (reference sequence). The CDR3 spans 14 residues. Findings and limits, study-wide: In normal lung, the top 100 clones were significantly more dominant than in tumor.

No cell sorting was done before RNA was extracted from the tissue. This non-tumor lung sample came from over 3 cm beyond the tumor edge. Material: distant non-tumor lung tissue. The V call is TRBV5-4, the J call TRBJ2-3, with D perhaps TRBD2 (7 bases). This TCR came from a man aged 60 to 75 with non-small cell lung cancer. The CDR3 sequence is CASRLIGGGDTQYC. CDR3 DNA sequence: TGTGCCAGCAGATTAATAGGGGGGGGAGATACGCAGTATTGT.